These T cell receptor beta chains were read from a single sample in a study of T cell responses to AZD1222 COVID-19 vaccine. The repertoire was sequenced with immunoSEQ multiplex PCR; TCRdb's copy has only in-frame clones and lacks some. The data contain over 130,000 clones, 90% of them seen just once; the ten biggest clones take up approximately 1.8%. The sequencing here drew on peripheral blood, taken 28 days after the second AZD1222 dose. The receptor source for this set is an adult who received the AZD1222 COVID-19 vaccine. Both conserved end residues are part of each CDR3. A D gene is named only where the DNA matches it firmly. Clone size, where shown, is once, few, many, or a class for clones that have expanded.

clone_size,d_call,j_call,v_call,cdr3_aa,cdr3_nt
once,TRBD2,TRBJ2-1,TRBV6-4,CASSEIAGANNEQFF,TGTGCCAGCAGTGAGATAGCGGGAGCGAACAATGAGCAGTTCTTC
.,.,TRBJ1-5,TRBV3-1/TRBV3-2,CASSQDNQPQHF,TGTGCCAGCAGCCAAGATAATCAGCCCCAGCATTTT
.,TRBD2,TRBJ2-1,TRBV4-1,CASSFAGTSRNEQFF,TGCGCCAGCAGCTTCGCCGGGACTAGCAGGAATGAGCAGTTCTTC
.,TRBD1,TRBJ1-1,TRBV10-3,CAISVDPQGSTEAFF,TGTGCCATCAGTGTCGACCCACAGGGGTCAACTGAAGCTTTCTTT
.,TRBD1,TRBJ1-2,TRBV9,CASSPWDRGESYGYTF,TGTGCCAGCAGCCCATGGGACAGGGGAGAGTCGTATGGCTACACCTTC
.,TRBD1,TRBJ2-1,TRBV3-1/TRBV3-2,CASSRMIRQGISNEQFF,TGTGCCAGCAGCCGGATGATCCGACAGGGTATATCCAATGAGCAGTTCTTC
.,TRBD1,TRBJ1-1,TRBV10-3,CAIRAGQGAFGEAFF,TGTGCCATCAGGGCGGGACAGGGGGCTTTCGGTGAAGCTTTCTTT
.,.,TRBJ1-1,TRBV6-5,CASSSQGQPNTEAFF,TGTGCCAGCAGTTCTCAGGGACAACCGAACACTGAAGCTTTCTTT
.,.,TRBJ1-3,TRBV7-8,CASSLALGGPAGNTIYF,TGTGCCAGCAGCTTAGCCCTCGGGGGGCCTGCTGGAAACACCATATATTTT
.,.,TRBJ2-7,TRBV6-5,CASSYSQGIYEQYF,TGTGCCAGCAGTTACTCCCAGGGGATCTACGAGCAGTACTTC
.,.,TRBJ1-4,TRBV11-2,CASSLTSPATNEKLFF,TGTGCCAGCAGCCTGACAAGTCCAGCAACTAATGAAAAACTGTTTTTT
.,TRBD1,TRBJ1-6,TRBV5-1,CASSSGTAPVIYSPLHF,TGCGCCAGCAGCTCAGGGACAGCCCCCGTTATCTATTCACCCCTCCACTTT
.,.,TRBJ1-5,TRBV5-6,CASSLDGTQPQHF,TGTGCCAGCAGCTTGGACGGTACTCAGCCCCAGCATTTT
.,.,TRBJ1-4,TRBV6-1,CASKTKWTGEKLFF,TGTGCCAGCAAAACGAAATGGACGGGTGAAAAACTGTTTTTT
.,.,TRBJ2-1,TRBV19,CASSITRGGRTYNEQFF,TGTGCCAGTAGTATTACCAGGGGCGGGAGAACTTACAATGAGCAGTTCTTC
.,.,TRBJ1-1,TRBV19,CASSLGPVWAQNTEAFF,TGTGCCAGTAGCCTGGGACCTGTATGGGCCCAGAACACTGAAGCTTTCTTT
.,TRBD1,TRBJ1-3,TRBV3-1/TRBV3-2,CASSKNRGPRNTIYF,TGTGCCAGCAGCAAGAACAGGGGGCCCAGAAACACCATATATTTT
.,.,TRBJ2-2,TRBV2,CARRDPLSGELFF,TGTGCCAGGAGGGACCCTCTTTCCGGGGAGCTGTTTTTT
.,.,TRBJ1-5,TRBV6-6,CASSPLGRAFFRTMDQPQHF,TGTGCCAGCAGTCCCCTCGGGAGGGCTTTTTTTCGGACAATGGATCAGCCCCAGCATTTT
.,.,TRBJ2-4,TRBV28,CASSLSASQAKNIQYF,TGTGCCAGCAGTTTATCGGCTAGCCAGGCCAAAAACATTCAGTACTTC